The 8 T cell receptor beta chains listed next were all sequenced from one sample in a study of early stage breast cancer tumors. The method was immunoSEQ multiplex PCR; TCRdb's version includes in-frame clones alone and lacks a portion of them. The sample shows fewer than 75,000 clones, 70% to 80% of them seen only once. The sample taken for sequencing was blood. Receptors originate from a person under 45 with breast cancer.

This CDR3 is CATSREGEGYNEQFF. Here the CDR3 DNA reads TGTGCCACCAGCAGAGAGGGAGAGGGCTACAATGAGCAGTTCTTC. This chain links TRBV15 with TRBJ2-1; tentative D call: TRBD2 (5 bases). With 0 bases removed from V and 3 bases from J, the gap between germline ends came to 9 bases. The CDR3 length is 15 residues. Germline V gives CDR1 LNHNV, CDR2 YYDKDF (reference sequence).

The rearrangement joins TRBV16 to TRBJ2-2; no clear D. CDR3 length: 11 residues. Trimming cost V 3 bases and J 6 bases, with 2 bases left between them. Germline V CDR1 and CDR2: KGHSY, FQNENV. The CDR3 reads CASSHSGELFF. CDR3 coding DNA: TGTGCCAGCAGCCACTCCGGGGAGCTGTTTTTT.

The V and J genes are TRBV30 and TRBJ1-2; perhaps TRBD1 as D (6 bases). This CDR3 is 13 amino acids long. Germline V gives CDR1 GTSNPN, CDR2 SVGIG (reference sequence). The V gene lost 3 bases and the J gene lost 6 bases, with 14 bases spanning the gap. Written as DNA, the CDR3 is TGTGCCTGGAGCCGGGGGCGGAAAAATGGCTACACCTTC. Translating gives CAWSRGRKNGYTF. Using reference TRBV30 and TRBJ1-2 for the parts outside the CDR3, the full variable domain is SQTIHQWPATLVQPVGSPLSLECTVEGTSNPNLYWYRQAAGRGLQLLFYSVGIGQISSEVPQNLSASRPQDRQFILSSKKLLLSDSGFYLCAWSRGRKNGYTFGSGTRLTVV.

V usage is TRBV7-9 and J usage is TRBJ2-7; 13 nucleotides align to TRBD2. This CDR3 comprises 15 residues. Germline values: CDR1 SEHNR, CDR2 FQNEAQ (reference sequence). V gave up 6 bases and J gave up 2 bases; unmatched junction bases: 4. DNA of the CDR3: TGTGCCAGCAGGGCAGGGACTAGCGGGACCTACGAGCAGTACTTC. Encoded protein: CASRAGTSGTYEQYF.

This chain joins TRBV5-6 and TRBJ1-2; D is ambiguous. The V gene lost 4 bases and the J gene lost 6 bases, with 10 bases spanning the gap. From germline, CDR1 is SGHDT and CDR2 YYEEEE. The CDR3 covers 12 residues. CDR3 amino acids: CASSAYDHGYTF. The CDR3 DNA follows: TGTGCCAGCAGCGCTTATGATCATGGCTACACCTTC. Full variable domain (outside the CDR3, taken from reference TRBV5-6 and TRBJ1-2): DAGVTQSPTHLIKTRGQQVTLRCSPKSGHDTVSWYQQALGQGPQFIFQYYEEEERQRGNFPDRFSGHQFPNYSSELNVNALLLGDSALYLCASSAYDHGYTFGSGTRLTVV.

This clone was counted a few times. The chain combines TRBV30 with TRBJ1-1, with D hard to call. The CDR3 has 13 residues. V gave up 4 bases and J gave up 1 base, with 10 bases separating them. Germline V lookup: CDR1 GTSNPN, CDR2 SVGIG (reference sequence). CDR3 amino acids: CAWINSQNTEAFF. The CDR3 DNA reads as TGTGCCTGGATAAACAGCCAGAACACTGAAGCTTTCTTT.

The rearrangement links TRBV7-9 to TRBJ1-1; TRBD1 matches at 7 bases. CDR3 length equals 14 residues. Germline CDR1 SEHNR, CDR2 FQNEAQ (reference sequence). V gave up 3 bases and J gave up 2 bases; unmatched junction bases: 3. The CDR3 DNA follows: TGTGCCAGCAGCTTGGGGACAGCTAACACTGAAGCTTTCTTT. The encoded protein is CASSLGTANTEAFF.

This sequence joins TRBV7-3 and TRBJ2-2, with D possibly TRBD1 on 6 matching bases. V dropped 1 base and J dropped 2 bases, with 11 bases sitting between them. The CDR3 totals 16 residues. Per the germline V gene, CDR1 is SGHTA and CDR2 is FQGTGA. The CDR3 DNA sequence: TGTGCCAGCAGCTTAAATCCCGGGACAAACACCGGGGAGCTGTTTTTT. Its translation is CASSLNPGTNTGELFF.